The 27 T cell receptor beta chains reported below all come from one sample, sequenced in a study of Tregs in tolerant kidney transplant recipients. Produced via immunoSEQ multiplex PCR; TCRdb's table is partial and in-frame only. Among roughly 52,000 clones listed, about 90% were seen once. The nonmyeloablative bone marrow transplants came from related graft donors, with transient mixed chimerism. The sequencing here drew on CD8+ T cells from blood (PBMCs), taken 24 months after the transplant. These receptors all stem from a human patient who received a combined kidney and bone marrow transplant. Some T cells may trace back to the graft donor.

About this clone: Other nucleotide sequences in the sample specify the same CDR3. The chain has TRBV19 and TRBJ1-6; D is possibly TRBD1 (5 bases). Trimming left V 7 bases short and J 3 bases short, with 13 bases between. The CDR3 is made up of 15 amino acids. Germline V lookup: CDR1 LNHDA, CDR2 SQIVND (reference sequence). The CDR3 nucleotides are TGTGCCAGTAACCCAGGTGGACACTATAATTCACCCCTCCACTTT. Translated: CASNPGGHYNSPLHF.

V is TRBV19 and J is TRBJ2-7; TRBD1 matches at 11 bases. The CDR3 is made up of 15 amino acids. Per germline, CDR1 LNHDA and CDR2 SQIVND (reference sequence). V lost 3 bases to trimming and J lost 2 bases; unmatched junction nucleotides: 3. This CDR3 is CASSIAGQGAYEQYF. Here the CDR3 DNA reads TGTGCCAGTAGTATTGCGGGACAGGGGGCCTACGAGCAGTACTTC.

The rearrangement uses TRBV15 and TRBJ2-7; 7 bases map to TRBD1. With 4 bases clipped from V and 3 bases from J, the junction kept 6 bases outside the gene matches. CDR1 is LNHNV, CDR2 YYDKDF, per germline (reference sequence). The CDR3 totals 14 residues. The CDR3 sequence is CATSNWDSGYEQYF. As DNA, the CDR3 is TGTGCCACCAGCAACTGGGACAGTGGCTACGAGCAGTACTTC.

J is TRBJ1-2 and V is TRBV19; D might be TRBD1 (6 bases). The CDR3 loop spans 15 amino acids. V was trimmed by 5 bases and J by 5 bases, leaving 18 bases between them. Germline V gene lookup returns CDR1 LNHDA and CDR2 SQIVND (reference sequence). CDR3 DNA: TGTGCCAGTAGTCTGGAGCCAGGGGATTATTATGGCTACACCTTC. Protein: CASSLEPGDYYGYTF.

This clone was counted once. This chain links TRBV4-3 with TRBJ1-4; D gene ambiguous. Trimming pared 0 bases from V and 7 bases from J, leaving 12 bases between. Germline CDR1 LGHNA, CDR2 YSLEER. The CDR3 is made up of 15 amino acids. The CDR3 spells CASSQESGPSEKLFF. CDR3 nucleotides: TGCGCCAGCAGCCAAGAGAGCGGACCATCTGAAAAACTGTTTTTT.

This chain links TRBV5-1 with TRBJ2-7, with D possibly matching TRBD1 (5 bases). The CDR3 spans 13 residues. Trimming removed 0 bases at V and 3 bases at J, with 7 bases between. Germline CDR1 SGHRS, CDR2 YFSETQ. CDR3 loop: CASSLDDSYEQYF. CDR3 in DNA: TGCGCCAGCAGCTTGGATGACAGCTACGAGCAGTACTTC.

The sample holds one count of this clone. The genes are TRBV5-4 and TRBJ1-5; the D gene is possibly TRBD1 (6 bases). The CDR3 runs 14 residues. The germline V gene encodes CDR1 SGHNT and CDR2 YYREEE (reference sequence). V lost 4 bases, J lost 1 base, and 9 bases lay in between. The CDR3 sequence is CASSPDRSNQPQHF. The CDR3 nucleotides are TGTGCCAGCAGCCCCGACAGGAGCAATCAGCCCCAGCATTTT.

This sequence joins TRBV12-5 and TRBJ2-7, with 8 bases aligning to TRBD2. V trimming: 5 bases; J trimming: 4 bases; junction bases outside the gene matches: 13. CDR1 is LGHNT and CDR2 is FRNRAP in the germline V gene. The CDR3 is 16 residues long. DNA of the CDR3: TGTGCTAGTGGTCCTCCCTGGACTAGCCTCCCTTACGAGCAGTACTTC. Translation: CASGPPWTSLPYEQYF.

The CDR3 sequence: CASSSYQVNTGELFF. The CDR3 coding sequence is TGTGCCAGCAGCTCCTATCAGGTGAACACCGGGGAGCTGTTTTTT. The rearrangement joins TRBV5-6 to TRBJ2-2, with unresolved D. V was pared by 3 bases and J by 1 base, with 10 bases between. The CDR3 runs to 15 residues. The germline V gene encodes CDR1 SGHDT and CDR2 YYEEEE.

This sequence joins TRBV21-1 and TRBJ2-3; TRBD2, the table's D call, lacks a check against the DNA. TRBV21-1 is a pseudogene. CDR3 size: 11 residues. CDR3 residues: CASLVGDTQYF. The CDR3, as DNA: TGTGCCAGCTTAGTCGGAGATACGCAGTATTTT.

The rearrangement uses TRBV6-1 and TRBJ2-7, with D tentatively TRBD1 (6 bases). Germline lookup yields CDR1 MNHNS and CDR2 SASEGT. This CDR3 is 13 amino acids long. Trimming removed 4 bases at V and 3 bases at J, with 10 bases between. DNA of the CDR3: TGTGCCAGCAGTGCCGGACAGAACTACGAGCAGTACTTC. This gives the protein CASSAGQNYEQYF.

The chain is built from TRBV4-3 and TRBJ2-7, with a possible D match to TRBD2 (6 bases). This CDR3 comprises 16 residues. Germline CDR1 reads LGHNA; CDR2 reads YSLEER. The V end was cut by 1 base, the J end by 2 bases, with 15 bases between. The CDR3 DNA follows: TGCGCCAGCAGCCAAGGTCCTAGCGTTGGAGCCTACGAGCAGTACTTC. It yields the protein CASSQGPSVGAYEQYF.

The chain employs TRBV27 and TRBJ2-7; D is unclear. This CDR3 has 13 residues. V was clipped by 2 bases and J by 6 bases, with 11 bases between them. The germline V gene has CDR1 MNHEY and CDR2 SMNVEV (reference sequence). CDR3 in DNA: TGTGCCAGCAGTTTACAGGAAGTCTCCGAGCAGTACTTC. It codes for CASSLQEVSEQYF.

The chain couples TRBV11-3 to TRBJ2-2, with a tentative D call TRBD2 (6 bases). The CDR3 has 16 residues. V lost 5 bases and J 3 bases, leaving 16 bases between the germline ends. Looked up from germline, CDR1 is SGHNT and CDR2 is YENEEA. CDR3 in amino acids: CASSPGLGEDTGELFF. DNA for the CDR3: TGTGCCAGCAGCCCCGGGTTAGGGGAGGACACCGGGGAGCTGTTTTTT.

The CDR3 is CAWSPSIVTSGRKVLYNEQFF. The CDR3 bases are TGTGCCTGGAGTCCCAGTATTGTGACTAGCGGTCGGAAAGTGCTTTACAATGAGCAGTTCTTC. The rearrangement links TRBV30 to TRBJ2-1; 9 positions agree with TRBD2. The CDR3 totals 21 residues. Germline trimming cut 2 bases from V and 4 bases from J; bases unmatched to any gene: 24. Looked up from germline, CDR1 is GTSNPN and CDR2 is SVGIG (reference sequence).

This clone was recorded only once. The chain recombines TRBV7-2 with TRBJ2-7; D is possibly TRBD2 (6 bases). Trimming shortened V by 1 base and J by 1 base, and 17 bases separated the two germline ends. Germline V CDR1 and CDR2: SGHTA, FQGNSA. The CDR3 length is 17 residues. CDR3 region: CASSLDRFGTLSYEQYF. The CDR3 DNA is TGTGCCAGCAGCTTAGATAGGTTCGGGACTCTATCCTACGAGCAGTACTTC.

V gene TRBV14 combines with J gene TRBJ2-3; 10 bases align to TRBD2. V dropped 2 bases and J dropped 3; count of bases not matched to a gene: 5. The CDR3 contains 16 residues. Germline lookup yields CDR1 SGHDN and CDR2 FVKESK. For the CDR3, the DNA is TGTGCCAGCAGCCAATTAAGCGGGGGGGCGACAGATACGCAGTATTTT. This sequence encodes CASSQLSGGATDTQYF. Full variable domain (outside the CDR3, taken from reference TRBV14 and TRBJ2-3): EAGVTQFPSHSVIEKGQTVTLRCDPISGHDNLYWYRRVMGKEIKFLLHFVKESKQDESGMPNNRFLAERTGGTYSTLKVQPAELEDSGVYFCASSQLSGGATDTQYFGPGTRLTVL.

This chain links TRBV6-1 with TRBJ2-7; D is perhaps TRBD1 (7 bases). The CDR3 extends over 15 amino acids. Germline CDR1 MNHNS, CDR2 SASEGT. Between the trimmed V and J ends, which lost 1 base and 0 bases, there was a span of 10 bases. CDR3 protein: CASSEGGDSSYEQYF. The CDR3 region has the DNA TGTGCCAGCAGTGAAGGGGGGGACAGCTCCTACGAGCAGTACTTC.

The chain has TRBV10-3 and TRBJ1-2; TRBD1 might be the D (5 bases). This CDR3 spans 16 amino acids. V lost 8 bases and J lost 0, with 19 bases in between. Germline assignment: CDR1 ENHRY and CDR2 SYGVKD. CDR3 bases: TGTGCCATCCTAGTTCCCAGGGAGGAGGCTAACTATGGCTACACCTTC. This encodes CAILVPREEANYGYTF.

The V gene is TRBV11-2, the J gene TRBJ1-1; weak D call: TRBD1 (6 bases). CDR1 SGHAT and CDR2 FQNNGV come from the germline V gene. The CDR3 totals 13 residues. Trimming pared 5 bases from V and 10 bases from J, leaving 17 bases between. CDR3 nucleotide sequence: TGTGCCAGCAGCAATTGGGGGCCGGGAGGAGCTTTCTTT. It translates to CASSNWGPGGAFF.

In its sample, this clone was seen once. The chain uses TRBV10-1 and TRBJ2-1, with 12 positions matching TRBD2. This CDR3 has 14 amino acids. Trimming removed 5 bases from V and 9 bases from J; junction bases left unmatched: 5. Germline lookup yields CDR1 WNHNN and CDR2 SYGVQD (reference sequence). CDR3 sequence reads: CASSKGLAGCEQFF. The CDR3 DNA sequence: TGCGCCAGCAGTAAAGGACTAGCGGGATGTGAGCAGTTCTTC.

The chain joins TRBV5-5 to TRBJ2-7; 7 bases fit TRBD1. This CDR3 has 14 amino acids. Germline loops: CDR1 SGHKS, CDR2 YYEKEE (reference sequence). V was pared by 5 bases and J by 1 base, with 6 bases of the junction left unmatched. Written as DNA, the CDR3 is TGTGCCAGCAGGCCATACAGGGGATCCTACGAGCAGTACTTC. Protein sequence: CASRPYRGSYEQYF.

The chain combines TRBV5-6 with TRBJ2-3, with TRBD2 identical over 8 bases. CDR3 length: 16 amino acids. After removal of 4 bases from V and 0 bases from J, the junction contained 7 bases not matched to a gene. From germline, CDR1 is SGHDT and CDR2 YYEEEE. The CDR3 protein is CASSPLGGGSTDTQYF. CDR3 bases: TGTGCCAGCAGCCCGCTCGGCGGGGGGAGCACAGATACGCAGTATTTT.

The CDR3 bases are TGTGCCAGCAGTGTTAGCGGGGGGCGGGAGACCCAGTACTTC. It codes for CASSVSGGRETQYF. This sequence joins TRBV25-1 and TRBJ2-5; 10 bases fit TRBD2. Germline values: CDR1 MGHDK, CDR2 SYGVNS. The V gene end was trimmed by 4 bases and the J gene end by 5 bases; junction bases not matched to a gene: 4. CDR3 length: 14 amino acids.

The V call is TRBV27, the J call TRBJ1-5; TRBD1 might be the D (6 bases). The CDR3 totals 15 residues. Germline V gene data show CDR1 as MNHEY and CDR2 as SMNVEV (reference sequence). Trimming cost V 2 bases and J 0 bases, with 8 bases left between them. CDR3 protein: CASSLGRGSNQPQHF. The CDR3 coding sequence is TGTGCCAGCAGTTTAGGCAGGGGTAGCAATCAGCCCCAGCATTTT.

This rearrangement joins TRBV19 to TRBJ2-1; a possible D gene is TRBD2 (7 bases). With 3 bases removed from V and 4 bases from J, the gap between germline ends came to 13 bases. Germline V CDR1 and CDR2: LNHDA, SQIVND (reference sequence). This CDR3 has 15 amino acids. The CDR3 nucleotides are TGTGCCAGTAGTATGGGGGGGCGGGGGTACAATGAGCAGTTCTTC. This codes for CASSMGGRGYNEQFF.

V usage is TRBV2 and J usage is TRBJ1-1; D gene uncertain. Per germline, CDR1 SNHLY and CDR2 FYNNEI. The length of the CDR3 is 12 residues. Trimming cost V 7 bases and J 7 bases, with 13 bases left between them. Here the CDR3 DNA reads TGTGCCAGCACGGGAGGTCCTTATGAAGCTTTCTTT. It is translated as CASTGGPYEAFF.